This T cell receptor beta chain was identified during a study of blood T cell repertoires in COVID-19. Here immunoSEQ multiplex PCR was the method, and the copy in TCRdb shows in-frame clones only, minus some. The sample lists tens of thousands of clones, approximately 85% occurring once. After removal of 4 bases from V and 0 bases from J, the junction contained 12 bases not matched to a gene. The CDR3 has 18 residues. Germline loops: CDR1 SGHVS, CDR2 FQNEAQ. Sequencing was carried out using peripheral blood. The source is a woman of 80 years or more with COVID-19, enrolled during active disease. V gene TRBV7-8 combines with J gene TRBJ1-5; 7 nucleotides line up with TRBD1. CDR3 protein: CASSSSPGQTFSNQPQHF. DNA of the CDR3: TGTGCCAGCAGCTCGAGTCCGGGACAGACCTTTAGCAATCAGCCCCAGCATTTT. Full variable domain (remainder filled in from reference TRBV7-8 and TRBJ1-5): GAGVSQSPRYKVAKRGQDVALRCDPISGHVSLFWYQQALGQGPEFLTYFQNEAQLDKSGLPSDRFFAERPEGSVSTLKIQRTQQEDSAVYLCASSSSPGQTFSNQPQHFGDGTRLSIL.